This TCR beta chain was sequenced during a study of blood T cell repertoires in COVID-19. Study at large: Spain, Italy and the United States supplied samples that represented acute and convalescent COVID-19. PBMCs, B-cell-depleted T cells, or T cells were the source of the cDNA or gDNA that made up the material.

Patients at the Seattle site were enrolled during active infection and followed longitudinally. In the source study's methods: Nucleated cell counts were estimated from reference gene primer amplification. Sequencing was performed with immunoSEQ multiplex PCR; in TCRdb, only in-frame clones are kept and a portion is missing. V, J and clone size were drawn from that table, and D and trimming were deduced from the DNA. The table has hundreds of thousands of clones, 86% seen once. Sequencing was carried out using peripheral blood. This TCR derives from an elderly woman with COVID-19, enrolled during active disease.

The CDR3 nucleotides are TGTGCCAGCAGTTTATTGTTCCGGGGAGGGGCCGGGGAGCTGTTTTTT. Protein sequence: CASSLLFRGGAGELFF. This chain connects TRBV28 to TRBJ2-2; 7 bases are a match to TRBD2. CDR1 and CDR2 from the germline V gene are MDHEN and SYDVKM. CDR3 length: 16 amino acids. The ends lost 1 base at V and 6 bases at J; junction bases unmatched: 8.